This T cell receptor (beta chain) stems from a study of blood T cell repertoires in COVID-19. Turning to the study itself: From the United States, Italy and Spain came samples of acute and convalescent COVID-19. The analysed material was cDNA or gDNA that came from T cells, B-cell-depleted T cells, or PBMCs.

In the authors' workflow: Researchers report that nucleated cell counts were estimated from reference gene primer amplification. Assay used: immunoSEQ multiplex PCR; TCRdb lists only in-frame clones, some missing. D and trimming come from the DNA, and the V and J calls and clone size come from that table. The sample carries roughly 95,000 clones, under 90% recorded once. V was pared by 5 bases and J by 1 base, with 6 bases of the junction left unmatched. Germline V gene sequence: CDR1 ENHRY, CDR2 SYGVKD. The CDR3 runs to 16 residues. Sample: peripheral blood. The V gene is TRBV10-3, the J gene TRBJ1-5, with 9 bases lining up with TRBD1. The sequence was collected from a human donor in a cohort sampled during active COVID-19. CDR3 DNA: TGTGCCATCAGTAACGGACAGGGGAACAGCAATCAGCCCCAGCATTTT. Residues: CAISNGQGNSNQPQHF.